Sequencing of this T cell receptor beta chain was carried out in a study of T cells in Graves' hyperthyroidism and ophthalmopathy. RNA transcripts provided the source from which TCR beta CDR3 regions were amplified. TCR CDR3 underwent first-round RT-PCR with the HTBI primer set. MiXCR, run by TCRdb on the multiplex PCR reads, gives a single entry per CDR3 protein. Of hundreds of thousands of distinct CDR3 sequences listed, around 16% are singletons. V was cut by 6 bases and J by 6 bases, with 14 bases left in between. Per the germline V gene, CDR1 is MNHEY and CDR2 is SVGEGT. The CDR3 is 13 residues long.

This chain uses TRBV6-2 or TRBV6-3 with TRBJ1-2, with D possibly being TRBD1 (6 bases). The clonotype was recovered from a middle-aged man with Graves' hyperthyroidism. Sequencing used blood. The CDR3 DNA is TGTGCCAGCAGCCCGGGGGCCAGGGATGGCTACACCTTC. The encoded protein is CASSPGARDGYTF.